A selection of T cell receptor beta chains follows, all from one sample in a study of blood T cells in healthy people across ages. MiXCR was run by TCRdb on the 5' RACE reads, yielding one entry per CDR3 protein. The repertoire holds about 810,000 distinct CDR3 sequences, with roughly 34% as singletons. What was sequenced was blood. These receptors all stem from a young man in good health. Each CDR3 is given with its conserved first and last residue. Each record gives: V gene, clone size, J gene, D gene, CDR3 protein, CDR3 DNA. The D gene is left open where the match is weak. Clone size is stated in some rows and not others, as once, few, many or a class when expanded.

V gene: TRBV20-1; clone size: -; J gene: TRBJ2-7; D gene: TRBD1; CDR3 protein: CSARGGTGQSSYEQYF; CDR3 DNA: TGCAGTGCTAGAGGGGGGACAGGGCAGAGCTCATACGAGCAGTACTTC
V gene: TRBV4-3; clone size: -; J gene: TRBJ1-2; D gene: -; CDR3 protein: CASSQDAIQVRVHGYTF; CDR3 DNA: TGCGCCAGCAGCCAAGATGCAATTCAGGTTAGGGTCCATGGCTACACCTTC
V gene: TRBV12-3/TRBV12-4; clone size: -; J gene: TRBJ2-1; D gene: TRBD2; CDR3 protein: CASSLSSPAGGPPGQFF; CDR3 DNA: TGTGCCAGCAGTTTGTCCTCTCCAGCGGGGGGGCCTCCTGGGCAGTTCTTC
V gene: TRBV12-3/TRBV12-4; clone size: -; J gene: TRBJ1-2; D gene: -; CDR3 protein: CASSRRGRDGDGYTF; CDR3 DNA: TGTGCCAGCAGCCGCCGTGGGAGGGACGGTGATGGCTACACCTTC
V gene: TRBV15; clone size: -; J gene: TRBJ2-7; D gene: -; CDR3 protein: CATSREGAASSYEQYF; CDR3 DNA: TGTGCCACCAGCAGAGAAGGGGCAGCCTCTTCCTACGAGCAGTACTTC
V gene: TRBV7-8; clone size: -; J gene: TRBJ1-5; D gene: TRBD1; CDR3 protein: CASSEPGGWQPQHF; CDR3 DNA: TGTGCCAGCAGCGAACCAGGGGGCTGGCAGCCCCAGCATTTT
V gene: TRBV29-1; clone size: -; J gene: TRBJ1-3; D gene: -; CDR3 protein: CSVDAGPGNTIYF; CDR3 DNA: TGCAGCGTTGATGCGGGGCCCGGAAACACCATATATTTT
V gene: TRBV20-1; clone size: -; J gene: TRBJ1-6; D gene: -; CDR3 protein: CSARIDLNSPLHF; CDR3 DNA: TGCAGTGCTAGAATCGATTTGAATTCACCCCTCCACTTT
V gene: TRBV7-2; clone size: -; J gene: TRBJ2-1; D gene: -; CDR3 protein: CASSLALLSSYEQFF; CDR3 DNA: TGTGCCAGCAGCTTAGCGCTACTCAGCTCCTACGAGCAGTTCTTC
V gene: TRBV3-1; clone size: -; J gene: TRBJ2-5; D gene: -; CDR3 protein: CASTPRGRETQYF; CDR3 DNA: TGTGCCAGCACCCCCAGAGGGAGAGAGACCCAGTACTTC
V gene: TRBV7-8; clone size: -; J gene: TRBJ1-2; D gene: -; CDR3 protein: CASSWDFDYGYTF; CDR3 DNA: TGTGCCAGCAGCTGGGACTTCGACTATGGCTACACCTTC
V gene: TRBV4-3; clone size: many; J gene: TRBJ2-1; D gene: TRBD1; CDR3 protein: CASSHKDRDPYNEQFF; CDR3 DNA: TGCGCCAGCAGCCACAAGGACAGGGATCCTTACAATGAGCAGTTCTTC
V gene: TRBV4-3; clone size: -; J gene: TRBJ1-1; D gene: -; CDR3 protein: CASSQDFGRGSFAEAFF; CDR3 DNA: TGCGCCAGCAGCCAAGATTTTGGGCGGGGGAGTTTCGCTGAAGCTTTCTTT
V gene: TRBV4-3; clone size: -; J gene: TRBJ1-2; D gene: TRBD1; CDR3 protein: CANSQTGTGGYTF; CDR3 DNA: TGCGCCAACAGCCAAACAGGGACAGGAGGCTACACCTTC
V gene: TRBV10-3; clone size: -; J gene: TRBJ1-5; D gene: -; CDR3 protein: CAISESERQPSQPQHF; CDR3 DNA: TGTGCCATCAGTGAGTCAGAGCGACAGCCGTCTCAGCCCCAGCATTTT
V gene: TRBV3-1; clone size: few; J gene: TRBJ2-6; D gene: -; CDR3 protein: CASSTWANVLTF; CDR3 DNA: TGTGCCAGCAGCACATGGGCCAACGTCCTGACTTTC
V gene: TRBV7-8; clone size: few; J gene: TRBJ2-5; D gene: -; CDR3 protein: CASSPPFSNEQYF; CDR3 DNA: TGTGCCAGCAGCCCGCCCTTTAGCAATGAGCAGTACTTC
V gene: TRBV21-1; clone size: -; J gene: TRBJ2-3; D gene: -; CDR3 protein: CASSKAQPAVNTDTQYF; CDR3 DNA: TGTGCCAGCAGCAAAGCGCAACCAGCGGTCAACACAGATACGCAGTATTTT
V gene: TRBV7-9; clone size: -; J gene: TRBJ1-1; D gene: TRBD1; CDR3 protein: CASSARQGDTEAFF; CDR3 DNA: TGTGCCAGCAGCGCTAGACAGGGGGACACTGAAGCTTTCTTT
V gene: TRBV6-2/TRBV6-3; clone size: -; J gene: TRBJ2-1; D gene: TRBD2; CDR3 protein: CASSGLAGGPIREQFF; CDR3 DNA: TGTGCCAGCAGTGGACTAGCGGGGGGGCCGATCAGGGAGCAGTTCTTC
V gene: TRBV5-1; clone size: -; J gene: TRBJ1-1; D gene: -; CDR3 protein: CASGTRPNTEAFF; CDR3 DNA: TGCGCCAGCGGGACCCGACCGAACACTGAAGCTTTCTTT
V gene: TRBV12-3/TRBV12-4; clone size: -; J gene: TRBJ1-1; D gene: TRBD1; CDR3 protein: CASSLENRGPTEAFF; CDR3 DNA: TGTGCCAGCAGTTTAGAGAACAGGGGGCCCACTGAAGCTTTCTTT
V gene: TRBV5-1; clone size: few; J gene: TRBJ1-2; D gene: -; CDR3 protein: CASSLEGVEDYGYTF; CDR3 DNA: TGCGCCAGCAGCTTGGAGGGAGTGGAGGACTATGGCTACACCTTC
V gene: TRBV7-2; clone size: few; J gene: TRBJ1-1; D gene: -; CDR3 protein: CASSLFGGGNTEAFF; CDR3 DNA: TGTGCCAGCAGCTTATTTGGGGGAGGGAACACTGAAGCTTTCTTT
V gene: TRBV5-5; clone size: -; J gene: TRBJ2-3; D gene: -; CDR3 protein: CASGRPTTDTQYF; CDR3 DNA: TGTGCCAGCGGGAGACCTACCACAGATACGCAGTATTTT
V gene: TRBV9; clone size: -; J gene: TRBJ2-1; D gene: -; CDR3 protein: CASSVPEAVRNEQFF; CDR3 DNA: TGTGCCAGCAGCGTCCCAGAGGCCGTTAGGAATGAGCAGTTCTTC
V gene: TRBV5-5; clone size: -; J gene: TRBJ2-3; D gene: -; CDR3 protein: CASLPVGVDGDTQYF; CDR3 DNA: TGTGCCAGCCTCCCCGTTGGGGTGGATGGAGATACGCAGTATTTT
V gene: TRBV4-3; clone size: -; J gene: TRBJ1-4; D gene: TRBD1; CDR3 protein: CASSQNPGQGYEKLFF; CDR3 DNA: TGCGCCAGCAGCCAAAACCCCGGACAGGGTTATGAAAAACTGTTTTTT
V gene: TRBV20-1; clone size: -; J gene: TRBJ2-7; D gene: -; CDR3 protein: CSARGGATPYEQYF; CDR3 DNA: TGCAGTGCTAGAGGTGGCGCGACCCCCTACGAGCAGTACTTC
V gene: TRBV12-3/TRBV12-4; clone size: -; J gene: TRBJ2-2; D gene: -; CDR3 protein: CASSLWGANTGELFF; CDR3 DNA: TGTGCCAGCAGTTTATGGGGGGCGAACACCGGGGAGCTGTTTTTT
V gene: TRBV20-1; clone size: few; J gene: TRBJ1-1; D gene: -; CDR3 protein: CSARGGEDSKNTEAFF; CDR3 DNA: TGCAGTGCGAGGGGAGGTGAAGACTCCAAGAACACTGAAGCTTTCTTT
V gene: TRBV29-1; clone size: -; J gene: TRBJ1-1; D gene: TRBD1; CDR3 protein: CSVDIMDRLNTEAFF; CDR3 DNA: TGCAGCGTCGATATTATGGACAGGTTGAACACTGAAGCTTTCTTT
V gene: TRBV20-1; clone size: -; J gene: TRBJ1-4; D gene: -; CDR3 protein: CSARGSRCGEKLFF; CDR3 DNA: TGCAGTGCTAGAGGGAGCCGGTGTGGCGAAAAACTGTTTTTT
V gene: TRBV10-3; clone size: few; J gene: TRBJ1-5; D gene: -; CDR3 protein: CAISEAYSNQPQHF; CDR3 DNA: TGTGCCATCAGTGAGGCGTACAGCAATCAGCCCCAGCATTTT
V gene: TRBV5-5; clone size: few; J gene: TRBJ2-5; D gene: TRBD2; CDR3 protein: CASSFPGLGQKETQYF; CDR3 DNA: TGTGCCAGCAGCTTCCCGGGACTAGGACAAAAAGAGACCCAGTACTTC
V gene: TRBV7-9; clone size: few; J gene: TRBJ1-6; D gene: TRBD1; CDR3 protein: CASSLFGTGDNSPLHF; CDR3 DNA: TGTGCCAGCAGCTTATTTGGGACAGGGGATAATTCACCCCTCCACTTT
V gene: TRBV9; clone size: many; J gene: TRBJ2-3; D gene: -; CDR3 protein: CASSVGPLGVGTDTQYF; CDR3 DNA: TGTGCCAGCAGCGTAGGGCCGCTCGGAGTGGGAACAGATACGCAGTATTTT
V gene: TRBV20-1; clone size: few; J gene: TRBJ2-5; D gene: -; CDR3 protein: CSARDPDEGETQYF; CDR3 DNA: TGCAGTGCTAGAGACCCGGACGAGGGAGAGACCCAGTACTTC
V gene: TRBV7-2; clone size: many; J gene: TRBJ2-3; D gene: -; CDR3 protein: CASTEQPPGVTSTDTQYF; CDR3 DNA: TGTGCCAGCACCGAACAACCACCCGGTGTTACTAGCACAGATACGCAGTATTTT
V gene: TRBV12-3/TRBV12-4; clone size: many; J gene: TRBJ1-1; D gene: TRBD1; CDR3 protein: CASSLTGDLNTEAFF; CDR3 DNA: TGTGCCAGCAGTTTAACAGGGGATTTGAACACTGAAGCTTTCTTT
V gene: TRBV10-3; clone size: -; J gene: TRBJ2-5; D gene: -; CDR3 protein: CAISEQGKGGPRETQYF; CDR3 DNA: TGTGCCATCAGTGAGCAGGGGAAGGGGGGGCCACGAGAGACCCAGTACTTC
V gene: TRBV7-9; clone size: -; J gene: TRBJ2-3; D gene: TRBD2; CDR3 protein: CASSPPFLAGGSLRTDTQYF; CDR3 DNA: TGTGCCAGCAGCCCACCCTTTCTAGCGGGAGGGAGTCTTCGCACAGATACGCAGTATTTT
V gene: TRBV4-2; clone size: few; J gene: TRBJ2-1; D gene: TRBD2; CDR3 protein: CASSQATSGRNNEQFF; CDR3 DNA: TGTGCCAGCAGCCAAGCGACTAGCGGGAGAAACAATGAGCAGTTCTTC
V gene: TRBV5-5; clone size: -; J gene: TRBJ2-4; D gene: -; CDR3 protein: CASSLETGKNIQYF; CDR3 DNA: TGTGCCAGCAGCTTGGAGACAGGAAAAAACATTCAGTACTTC
V gene: TRBV6-5; clone size: -; J gene: TRBJ1-5; D gene: -; CDR3 protein: CASTPFPSNQPQHF; CDR3 DNA: TGTGCCAGCACTCCTTTTCCCAGCAATCAGCCCCAGCATTTT
V gene: TRBV20-1; clone size: -; J gene: TRBJ1-1; D gene: -; CDR3 protein: CSARPAGGYTEAFF; CDR3 DNA: TGCAGTGCTAGGCCGGCCGGGGGCTACACTGAAGCTTTCTTT
V gene: TRBV11-2; clone size: -; J gene: TRBJ2-7; D gene: -; CDR3 protein: CASSLEEVYEQYF; CDR3 DNA: TGTGCCAGCAGCTTAGAGGAGGTATACGAGCAGTACTTC
V gene: TRBV12-5; clone size: few; J gene: TRBJ2-1; D gene: TRBD1; CDR3 protein: CASASRDRGRNEQFF; CDR3 DNA: TGTGCTAGTGCCTCCCGGGACAGGGGGCGCAATGAGCAGTTCTTC
V gene: TRBV2; clone size: -; J gene: TRBJ1-2; D gene: -; CDR3 protein: CARGVGDDYTF; CDR3 DNA: TGTGCCAGGGGGGTCGGAGATGACTACACCTTC
V gene: TRBV20-1; clone size: -; J gene: TRBJ2-5; D gene: -; CDR3 protein: CSASPLRALETQYF; CDR3 DNA: TGCAGTGCTTCCCCTCTCAGGGCTTTGGAGACCCAGTACTTC
V gene: TRBV2; clone size: -; J gene: TRBJ1-1; D gene: TRBD1; CDR3 protein: CASTRTGERNTEAFF; CDR3 DNA: TGTGCCAGCACCCGGACAGGGGAGAGGAACACGGAAGCTTTCTTT
V gene: TRBV6-5; clone size: many; J gene: TRBJ2-6; D gene: -; CDR3 protein: CASSRYSGANVLTF; CDR3 DNA: TGTGCCAGCAGCCGATACTCTGGGGCCAACGTCCTGACTTTC
V gene: TRBV20-1; clone size: few; J gene: TRBJ2-1; D gene: -; CDR3 protein: CSARKAASYNEQFF; CDR3 DNA: TGCAGTGCCCGCAAGGCGGCGTCCTACAATGAGCAGTTCTTC